This T cell receptor (beta chain) appears in the sequencing data of a study of control samples from healthy donors and cancer patients. Clones were read by immunoSEQ multiplex PCR, and TCRdb kept only the in-frame ones, dropping some. This sample yields some 220,000 clones, of which just under 95% are seen a single time; more than 1.3% belongs to the top ten. This sequence was found in a man in his forties or fifties in good health. The specimen was blood.

Written as DNA, the CDR3 is TGTGCCAGCAGCGTTACTGCTTCTGATTCTCAGCCCCAGCATTTT. Translating gives CASSVTASDSQPQHF. The chain couples TRBV9 to TRBJ1-5; D unresolved. The length of the CDR3 is 15 residues. Germline V gene sequence: CDR1 SGDLS, CDR2 YYNGEE. Deletions cut 2 bases from V and 6 bases from J, with 15 bases between.